This T cell receptor (beta chain) was sequenced in a study of identifying expanded T cells in peripheral blood. V shed 2 bases and J 2 bases; nucleotides not matched to a gene: 7. The germline CDR1 and CDR2 sequences are GTSNPN and SVGIG (reference sequence). This CDR3 is 16 amino acids long. Profiling relied on immunoSEQ multiplex PCR, and the TCRdb table lists in-frame clones only, not all of them. The sample has around 120,000 clones; more than 85% are singletons. Source material: blood. The clonotype comes from a person aged 18-70 years in good health. The chain combines TRBV30 with TRBJ2-3; 10 nucleotides match TRBD2. CDR3 protein: CAWSRGAGGITDTQYF. In DNA, the CDR3 is TGTGCCTGGAGTAGGGGAGCGGGGGGGATCACAGATACGCAGTATTTT.